Sequencing of this T cell receptor (beta chain) was carried out in a study of CXCR3-negative and CXCR3-positive naive CD8 T cells. Findings and limits, study-wide: Naive CXCR3-positive cells had TRB CDR3s more hydrophobic than those of CXCR3-negative naive cells.

Germline V gene data show CDR1 as ENHRY and CDR2 as SYGVKD. CDR3 length equals 16 residues. As to this clonotype: Its antigen is unknown.

In preparing the TRB cDNA libraries, 5' RACE with UMI labels was used. TCRdb reprocessed the 5' RACE reads and stores each CDR3 protein as one record, lacking DNA. The record lists more than 100,000 distinct CDR3 sequences, of which the ten most abundant hold around 0.37%. Input material: naive CXCR3+ CD8+ T cells from blood. Subset in this sample: CD45RO-CCR7+CD27+CD95- naive CD8+ T cells expressing CXCR3 (TNR3+). The chain carries TRBV10-3 and TRBJ2-1; TCRdb gives TRBD2 as the D gene, but with no DNA this cannot be confirmed. The clonotype originates from a human donor in good health. Some clones in this sample may be carry-over from other donors' samples. CDR3 protein: CAIGERGEVSYNEQFF.